This TCR beta chain was identified during a study of blood T cell repertoires in COVID-19. Generated by immunoSEQ multiplex PCR, the TCRdb table keeps only in-frame clones and is missing some. The sample holds about 280,000 clones, approximately 90% seen once. This CDR3 contains 15 residues. CDR1 and CDR2 from the germline V gene are SGHVS and FQNEAQ. With 1 base clipped from V and 2 bases from J, the junction kept 5 bases outside the gene matches. The gene calls are TRBV7-8 and TRBJ2-7, with TRBD1 matching 7 bases. Sequencing was done on a sample of peripheral blood. This sequence originates from a man aged 40-55 years with acute or convalescent COVID-19. In DNA form, the CDR3 reads TGTGCCAGCAGCTTAGGCCCGACAGGGACCTACGAGCAGTACTTC. Protein: CASSLGPTGTYEQYF.